This T cell receptor (beta chain) was captured in a study of PD-1 blockade in mismatch repair-deficient tumors. The CDR3 extends over 12 amino acids. Germline V lookup: CDR1 SQVTM, CDR2 ANQGSEA. V lost 4 bases and J 1 base, leaving 7 bases between the germline ends. Sequencing was performed with immunoSEQ multiplex PCR; in TCRdb, only in-frame clones are kept and a portion is missing. The data contain tens of thousands of clones, roughly 80% of them singletons. The chain couples TRBV29-1 to TRBJ1-1; D perhaps matches TRBD1 (5 bases). This clonotype originated in an adult with mismatch repair-deficient cancer. Sample: peripheral blood, taken 12 weeks after starting pembrolizumab. The CDR3 loop is CSVAQGNTEAFF. The CDR3 DNA is TGCAGCGTTGCCCAGGGGAACACTGAAGCTTTCTTT.